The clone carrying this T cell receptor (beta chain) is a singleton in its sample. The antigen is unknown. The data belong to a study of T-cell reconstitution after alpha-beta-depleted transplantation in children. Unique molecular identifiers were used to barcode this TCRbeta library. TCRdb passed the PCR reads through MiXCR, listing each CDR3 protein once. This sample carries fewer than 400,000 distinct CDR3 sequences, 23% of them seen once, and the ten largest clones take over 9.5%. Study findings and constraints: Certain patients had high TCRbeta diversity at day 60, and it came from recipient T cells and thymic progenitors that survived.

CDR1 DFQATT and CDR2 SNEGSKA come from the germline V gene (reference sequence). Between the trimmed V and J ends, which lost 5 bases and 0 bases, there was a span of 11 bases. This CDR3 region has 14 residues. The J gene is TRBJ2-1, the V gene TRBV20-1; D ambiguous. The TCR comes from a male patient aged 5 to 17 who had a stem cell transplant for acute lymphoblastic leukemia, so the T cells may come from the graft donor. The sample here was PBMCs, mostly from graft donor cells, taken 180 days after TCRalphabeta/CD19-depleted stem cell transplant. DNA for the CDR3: TGCAGTGCTCACAACAGAAGCTCCTACAATGAGCAGTTCTTC. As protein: CSAHNRSSYNEQFF.